This TCR beta chain was documented in a study of OX40 agonist ivuxolimab in advanced cancers. Method: immunoSEQ multiplex PCR; TCRdb's copy keeps in-frame clones and lacks some. Of 90,000 to 100,000 clones in the sample, 90% to 96% are singletons; the top ten hold just over 2%. The germline gives CDR1 SGHVS, CDR2 FQNEAQ. The CDR3 runs to 15 residues. V was cut by 5 bases and J by 0 bases, with 8 bases left in between. Source: CD4+ or CD8+ T cells sorted from blood, taken in a trial of the OX40 agonist ivuxolimab. The gene calls are TRBV7-8 and TRBJ2-6; tentative D call: TRBD2 (5 bases). The clonotype was recovered from an adult with an advanced solid tumor such as melanoma, head and neck, liver or kidney cancer. CDR3 sequence reads: CASSTDFSGANVLTF. The CDR3 DNA is TGTGCCAGCAGCACGGACTTCTCTGGGGCCAACGTCCTGACTTTC.